This TCR beta chain is from a study of Ad26.COV2.S vaccination and SARS-CoV-2 variants. Study at large: Sample donor was a member of the COV1001 Ad26.COV2.S trial arm.

Germline assignment: CDR1 LGHDT and CDR2 YNNKEL (reference sequence). V gave up 1 base and J gave up 4 bases, with 10 bases separating them. CDR3 length equals 14 residues. Sample treatment: about 20 received Ad26.COV2.S at low or high dose, single or two shots; five or six received placebo; per-sample allocation not given. The investigators took samples on day 63 after the first vaccine or placebo injection. This clone was seen once. Its antigen remains unknown. Points from the study as a whole: Marked by substantial breadth, spike-specific CD8+ and CD4+ T cell responses were reportedly seen after vaccination.

Libraries were prepared by immunoSEQ multiplex PCR; TCRdb keeps only in-frame clonotypes and omits some of them. The table includes hundreds of thousands of clones, roughly 90% detected once. This TCR was sampled from a person between 18 and 60 years old who received the Ad26.COV2.S COVID-19 vaccine or a placebo. The sequencing used peripheral blood, collected in a trial of Ad26.COV2.S vaccine versus placebo. The chain employs TRBV3-1 (or the pseudogene TRBV3-2) and TRBJ1-2; unclear D gene. CDR3 residues: CASSQGTLPYGYTF. CDR3 coding DNA: TGTGCCAGCAGCCAAGGGACCCTACCCTATGGCTACACCTTC.